This T cell receptor beta chain is from a study of PD-L1 blockade in urothelial cancer. Libraries were prepared by immunoSEQ multiplex PCR; TCRdb keeps only in-frame clonotypes and omits some of them. Of 100,000 to 150,000 clones detected, approximately 88% appear once; the ten largest clones hold 3.2%. Time point denoted: pretreatment peripheral blood. CDR1 and CDR2 from the germline V gene are MGHRA and YSYEKL. The CDR3 runs 14 residues. V was pared by 4 bases and J by 5 bases, with 14 bases between. The input for sequencing was PBMCs, taken around atezolizumab (anti-PD-L1) treatment. The TCR comes from a man aged 45-65 years with urothelial cancer. The genes are TRBV4-1 and TRBJ2-5; D is possibly TRBD2 (6 bases). The CDR3 coding sequence is TGCGCCAGCAGCCTCGGCGGGGCCATTGAGACCCAGTACTTC. Protein: CASSLGGAIETQYF.